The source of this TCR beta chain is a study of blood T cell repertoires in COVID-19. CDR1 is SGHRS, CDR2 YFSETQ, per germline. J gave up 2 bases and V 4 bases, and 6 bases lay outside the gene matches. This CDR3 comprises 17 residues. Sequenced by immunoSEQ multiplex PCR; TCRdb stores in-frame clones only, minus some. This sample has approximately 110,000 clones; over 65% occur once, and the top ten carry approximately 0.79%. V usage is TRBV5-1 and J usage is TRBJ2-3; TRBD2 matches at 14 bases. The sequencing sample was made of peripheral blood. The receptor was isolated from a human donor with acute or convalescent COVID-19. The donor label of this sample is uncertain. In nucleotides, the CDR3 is TGCGCCAGCAGCCTCTTGACTAGCGGGGGGGCCACAGATACGCAGTATTTT. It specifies CASSLLTSGGATDTQYF. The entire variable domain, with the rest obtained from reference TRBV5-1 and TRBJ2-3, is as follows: KAGVTQTPRYLIKTRGQQVTLSCSPISGHRSVSWYQQTPGQGLQFLFEYFSETQRNKGNFPGRFSGRQFSNSRSEMNVSTLELGDSALYLCASSLLTSGGATDTQYFGPGTRLTVL.